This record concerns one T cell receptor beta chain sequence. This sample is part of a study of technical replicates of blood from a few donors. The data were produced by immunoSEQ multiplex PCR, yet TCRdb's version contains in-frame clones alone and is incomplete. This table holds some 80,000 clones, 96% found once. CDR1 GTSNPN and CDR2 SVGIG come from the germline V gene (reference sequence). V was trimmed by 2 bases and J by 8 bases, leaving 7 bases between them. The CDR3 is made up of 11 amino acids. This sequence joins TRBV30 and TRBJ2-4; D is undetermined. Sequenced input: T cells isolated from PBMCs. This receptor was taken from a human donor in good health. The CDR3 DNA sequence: TGTGCCTGGAGTCCAAGCGACATTCAGTACTTC. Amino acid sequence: CAWSPSDIQYF.